This T cell receptor beta chain was profiled in a study of blood T cell repertoires in COVID-19. Per the germline V gene, CDR1 is MNHEY and CDR2 is SVGAGI. The V and J ends lost 0 bases and 14 bases, in that order; junction bases with no gene match: 9. The CDR3 runs to 15 residues. The repertoire was sequenced with immunoSEQ multiplex PCR; TCRdb's copy has only in-frame clones and lacks some. In the table there are 200,000 to 250,000 clones, about nine tenths of which are singletons. This TCR was recovered from a man younger than 45 who had recovered from COVID-19. The chain is built from TRBV6-5 and TRBJ1-6; 8 bases map to TRBD1. Source material: peripheral blood. The CDR3 DNA sequence: TGTGCCAGCAGTTACTCTGGACAGGGTACTTTTACCCTCCACTTT. The encoded protein is CASSYSGQGTFTLHF.